These 20 T cell receptor beta chains originate from one sample sequenced in a study of response to subunit inactivated influenza vaccine. MiXCR, run by TCRdb on the RT-PCR reads, gives a single entry per CDR3 protein. The top ten hold roughly 10% of the sample, which has about 570,000 distinct CDR3 sequences, 12% seen once. Sequenced here: PBMCs from blood, sampled on the day of vaccination. These receptors were obtained from a man aged 45-65 years who received an inactivated influenza vaccine.

V gene TRBV4-3 combines with J gene TRBJ2-2; no firm D call. Germline V gives CDR1 LGHNA, CDR2 YSLEER. This CDR3 region has 15 residues. Trimming stripped 1 base from V and 5 bases from J, with 11 bases between. The CDR3 region is CASSQASAHTGELFF. Here the CDR3 DNA reads TGCGCCAGCAGCCAAGCCAGCGCCCATACCGGGGAGCTGTTTTTT.

This clonotype showed up many times. V and J are TRBV28 and TRBJ2-1; 8 nucleotides align to TRBD2. The CDR3 consists of 14 residues. The V and J ends lost 4 bases and 7 bases, in that order; junction bases with no gene match: 6. Germline-derived CDR1 and CDR2 are MDHEN and SYDVKM. CDR3 in amino acids: CASSSAGVRNEQFF. CDR3 sequence (DNA): TGTGCCAGCAGTTCAGCGGGAGTTAGGAATGAGCAGTTCTTC.

There are many counts of this clonotype. V is TRBV7-9 and J is TRBJ2-1, with TRBD2 as a possible D gene (7 bases). Germline assignment: CDR1 SEHNR and CDR2 FQNEAQ (reference sequence). Between the trimmed V and J ends, which lost 4 bases and 0 bases, there was a span of 16 bases. The CDR3 spans 17 residues. The CDR3 region has the DNA TGTGCCAGCAGCTCTCGGGGGGCTCGGGGCTCCTACAATGAGCAGTTCTTC. Protein sequence: CASSSRGARGSYNEQFF. The variable domain in full, completed from reference TRBV7-9 and TRBJ2-1, reads DTGVSQNPRHKITKRGQNVTFRCDPISEHNRLYWYRQTLGQGPEFLTYFQNEAQLEKSRLLSDRFSAERPKGSFSTLEIQRTEQGDSAMYLCASSSRGARGSYNEQFFGPGTRLTVL.

This clonotype has just a few counts. The rearrangement joins TRBV9 to TRBJ2-1; TRBD1 aligns across 10 bases. V shed 3 bases, J shed 4 bases, and the junction held 7 bases outside the gene matches. The length of the CDR3 is 16 residues. From germline, CDR1 is SGDLS and CDR2 YYNGEE. CDR3 protein: CASSAPGTGVYNEQFF. The CDR3 nucleotides are TGTGCCAGCAGCGCCCCCGGGACAGGGGTTTACAATGAGCAGTTCTTC.

This clonotype came up many times. This sequence joins TRBV2 and TRBJ2-7, with D hard to call. This CDR3 has 12 residues. V was cut by 5 bases and J by 3 bases, with 8 bases left in between. CDR1 and CDR2 from the germline V gene are SNHLY and FYNNEI. The CDR3 loop is CASSTGNYEQYF. Written as DNA, the CDR3 is TGTGCCAGCAGTACGGGTAACTACGAGCAGTACTTC.

This chain joins TRBV7-9 and TRBJ1-1, with 9 positions matching TRBD1. CDR1 and CDR2 from the germline V gene are SEHNR and FQNEAQ (reference sequence). This CDR3 has 15 amino acids. Losses at the gene ends were 5 bases for V and 3 bases for J; bases not matched to a gene: 7. CDR3 loop: CASSPRDRAYTEAFF. The CDR3 DNA is TGTGCCAGCAGCCCACGGGACAGGGCGTACACTGAAGCTTTCTTT.

This clonotype has at least ten counts. The chain employs TRBV12-3 or TRBV12-4 and TRBJ1-1; no firm D call. The V and J ends lost 7 bases and 10 bases respectively, with 13 bases between them. The CDR3 covers 11 residues. The CDR3 bases are TGTGCCAGCACTCTGAGGGATGGAGCTTTCTTT. This codes for CASTLRDGAFF.

This clonotype appeared once. The chain has TRBV6-1 and TRBJ2-7, with D uncertain. Germline V lookup: CDR1 MNHNS, CDR2 SASEGT. The CDR3 is made up of 14 amino acids. With 2 bases removed from V and 6 bases from J, the gap between germline ends came to 14 bases. Here the CDR3 reads CASSERQSDGEQYF. In nucleotides, the CDR3 is TGTGCCAGCAGTGAACGACAATCGGACGGCGAGCAGTACTTC.

This clonotype has just one count. CDR3 loop: CASSHYGGNEQYF. DNA for the CDR3: TGTGCCAGCAGCCACTACGGGGGGAATGAGCAGTACTTC. The chain links TRBV7-9 to TRBJ2-7, with TRBD2 matching over 7 bases. Losses at the gene ends were 5 bases for V and 7 bases for J; bases not matched to a gene: 8. This CDR3 spans 13 amino acids. Germline lookup yields CDR1 SEHNR and CDR2 FQNEAQ (reference sequence). Supplemented by reference TRBV7-9 and TRBJ2-7, the full variable domain reads DTGVSQNPRHKITKRGQNVTFRCDPISEHNRLYWYRQTLGQGPEFLTYFQNEAQLEKSRLLSDRFSAERPKGSFSTLEIQRTEQGDSAMYLCASSHYGGNEQYFGPGTRLTVT.

This clonotype was found many times. V gene TRBV7-2 combines with J gene TRBJ1-1, with D perhaps matching TRBD1 (5 bases). Germline-derived CDR1 and CDR2 are SGHTA and FQGNSA. The germline V and J ends were trimmed by 5 bases and 5 bases, with 18 bases remaining between them. This CDR3 contains 15 residues. Here the CDR3 reads CASSLTGRGSTEAFF. In DNA, the CDR3 is TGTGCCAGCAGCCTAACAGGTAGGGGTTCGACTGAAGCTTTCTTT.

This clonotype was seen more than once but under ten times. This chain links TRBV28 with TRBJ2-3; D possibly corresponds to TRBD1 (5 bases). Germline V gene lookup returns CDR1 MDHEN and CDR2 SYDVKM. V was shortened by 1 base and J by 5 bases, with 10 bases between the two germline ends. CDR3 length equals 14 residues. CDR3 nucleotide sequence: TGTGCCAGCAGTTTATCAGGGTTTCAAGATACGCAGTATTTT. This sequence encodes CASSLSGFQDTQYF.

This chain connects TRBV12-3 or TRBV12-4 to TRBJ2-7, with D perhaps matching TRBD2 (6 bases). Trimming took 5 bases from V and 0 from J, leaving 14 bases between them. The CDR3 is 15 amino acids. The CDR3 reads CASSGGTWFSYEQYF. CDR3 bases: TGTGCCAGCAGTGGGGGGACTTGGTTCTCCTACGAGCAGTACTTC.

This clonotype was counted at least ten times. The chain carries TRBV7-9 and TRBJ2-1; no definite D call. The ends were cut back, 5 bases at V and 7 bases at J, with 3 bases in the middle. The CDR3 runs to 10 residues. CDR1 SEHNR and CDR2 FQNEAQ come from the germline V gene (reference sequence). This CDR3 reads CASSKNEQFF. CDR3 sequence (DNA): TGTGCCAGCAGCAAAAATGAGCAGTTCTTC.

CDR3 residues: CASSLVPQFLGGEKLFF. The CDR3, as DNA: TGTGCCAGCAGCTTAGTGCCACAATTCTTAGGGGGGGAAAAACTGTTTTTT. The chain carries TRBV7-2 and TRBJ1-4, with D possibly matching TRBD1 (6 bases). The CDR3 length is 17 residues. CDR1 SGHTA and CDR2 FQGNSA come from the germline V gene. Trimming took off 1 base at V and 8 bases at J, with 20 bases between the two ends.

At least ten counts were recorded for this clonotype. The chain couples TRBV5-1 to TRBJ2-3; D possibly corresponds to TRBD2 (5 bases). V lost 3 bases, J lost 7 bases, and 18 bases lay in between. The CDR3 extends over 15 amino acids. Germline CDR1 SGHRS, CDR2 YFSETQ. CDR3 nucleotides: TGCGCCAGCAGCTCCTGGGGAGCTTCGGAGAATACGCAGTATTTT. Encoded protein: CASSSWGASENTQYF.

This clonotype appeared a few times. The CDR3 loop reads CAISVPTNQEQYF. The CDR3 DNA follows: TGTGCCATCAGTGTTCCGACAAACCAGGAGCAGTACTTC. The chain links TRBV10-3 to TRBJ2-7, with D unclear. CDR1 and CDR2 (germline): ENHRY, SYGVKD. The V and J ends lost 4 bases and 7 bases respectively, with 14 bases between them. The CDR3 has 13 amino acids.

This clonotype was found a few times. This chain joins TRBV12-3 or TRBV12-4 and TRBJ2-2; 9 bases align to TRBD1. This CDR3 comprises 18 residues. V trimming: 5 bases; J trimming: 1 base; junction bases outside the gene matches: 11. The CDR3 loop reads CASSPHSMGQGNTGELFF. The DNA for the CDR3 is TGTGCCAGCAGTCCACACAGCATGGGACAGGGGAACACCGGGGAGCTGTTTTTT.

CDR3 nucleotide sequence: TGTGCCATCAGTGAAGGGTTCGACGAGCAGTACTTC. This encodes CAISEGFDEQYF. The chain links TRBV10-3 to TRBJ2-7, with no clear D. This CDR3 comprises 12 residues. V gave up 3 bases and J gave up 5 bases, with 8 bases separating them. Germline V CDR1 and CDR2: ENHRY, SYGVKD.

This clonotype has ten or more counts. The junction and the germline gene differ at one end; a read error may be behind it. J is TRBJ2-2 and V is TRBV7-2, with TRBD2 identical over 9 bases. This CDR3 has 16 amino acids. Germline V gene lookup returns CDR1 SGHTA and CDR2 FQGNSA. The CDR3 spells CASSLGLAGYTGELFF. The DNA of the CDR3 is TGCGCCAGCAGCTTGGGCCTAGCGGGGTACACCGGGGAGCTGTTTTTT. Full variable domain (outside the CDR3, taken from reference TRBV7-2 and TRBJ2-2): GAGVSQSPSNKVTEKGKDVELRCDPISGHTALYWYRQSLGQGLEFLIYFQGNSAPDKSGLPSDRFSAERTGGSVSTLTIQRTQQEDSAVYLCASSLGLAGYTGELFFGEGSRLTVL.

This clonotype was found a few times. V is TRBV19 and J is TRBJ2-5; tentative D call: TRBD1 (6 bases). The CDR3 has 17 residues. Trimming shortened V by 2 bases and J by 4 bases, and 20 bases separated the two germline ends. CDR1 LNHDA and CDR2 SQIVND come from the germline V gene (reference sequence). The CDR3 coding sequence is TGTGCCAGTAGTATATCCCGGACCAGGGGTGCTCGAGAGACCCAGTACTTC. It yields the protein CASSISRTRGARETQYF.